The rows below give T cell receptor beta chains drawn from one sample of a study of CD8+CD57+ T cells in acquired aplastic anemia. TCRdb independently ran MiXCR on the reads; one entry per CDR3 protein. The sample has around 130,000 distinct CDR3 sequences, 48% seen once; the top ten hold about 2.5%. Source material: sorted CD4+, CD8+, or CD8+CD57+ T cells (not recorded which) from PBMCs. These receptors originate from a human donor in good health, serving as a control. The CDR3 runs from the conserved cysteine through the conserved F or W. Each record gives: V gene, CDR3 length, D gene, clone size, J gene, CDR3 protein, CDR3 DNA. The D gene is left open where the match is weak. Clone size is not always given. Where it is, it says once, few, many or a class for expanded clones.

TRBV15	14	TRBD1	.	TRBJ1-6	CATKFGTGDSPLHF	TGTGCCACCAAATTCGGGACAGGGGACTCACCCCTCCACTTT
TRBV19	13	.	few	TRBJ2-7	CASTGRSSYEQYF	TGTGCCAGTACCGGACGGAGCTCCTACGAGCAGTACTTC
TRBV15	13	.	many	TRBJ2-7	CATSRDRQTEQYF	TGTGCCACCAGCAGAGATAGACAAACAGAGCAGTACTTC
TRBV5-1	14	.	once	TRBJ1-1	CASSLASDSPEAFF	TGCGCCAGCAGCTTGGCGAGTGACAGCCCTGAAGCTTTCTTT
TRBV19	14	TRBD1	.	TRBJ2-5	CASSFGTGQETQYF	TGTGCCAGTAGTTTCGGGACAGGCCAAGAGACCCAGTACTTC
TRBV20-1	11	.	few	TRBJ2-5	CSADGRETQYF	TGCAGTGCTGACGGTCGTGAGACCCAGTACTTC
TRBV11-1	15	TRBD2	.	TRBJ2-1	CASSPAGGPLYEQFF	TGTGCCAGCAGTCCAGCGGGAGGGCCGTTGTATGAGCAGTTCTTC
TRBV7-8	13	.	.	TRBJ1-2	CASRVGGDYGYTF	TGTGCCAGCAGAGTGGGGGGCGACTATGGCTACACCTTC
TRBV6-2/TRBV6-3	17	TRBD1	.	TRBJ1-6	CASSRSRGQAYNSPLHF	TGTGCCAGCAGTCGTTCGAGGGGGCAGGCCTATAATTCACCCCTCCACTTT
TRBV29-1	12	.	.	TRBJ2-3	CSVKTTTDTQYF	TGCAGCGTTAAAACCACGACAGATACGCAGTATTTT
TRBV6-4	15	.	once	TRBJ2-3	CASSSGDRSTDTQYF	TGTGCCAGCAGTAGCGGAGACAGGTCCACAGATACGCAGTATTTT
TRBV7-3	15	TRBD2	.	TRBJ2-5	CASSLGTSGQETQYF	TGTGCCAGCAGCTTGGGGACTAGCGGGCAAGAGACCCAGTACTTC
TRBV7-2	14	TRBD2	.	TRBJ2-3	CASSAAGGKDTQYF	TGTGCCAGCAGCGCCGCGGGGGGGAAGGATACGCAGTATTTT
TRBV30	13	TRBD2	.	TRBJ2-7	CAWSLSGIAGPYF	TGTGCCTGGAGCCTGTCCGGAATAGCGGGGCCGTACTTC
TRBV9	17	.	.	TRBJ1-1	CASSPPGARELNTEAFF	TGTGCCAGCAGCCCCCCCGGGGCCAGAGAGTTGAACACTGAAGCTTTCTTT
TRBV20-1	14	.	many	TRBJ1-1	CSARRGGMNTEAFF	TGCAGTGCTCGTCGGGGTGGGATGAACACTGAAGCTTTCTTT
TRBV13	14	TRBD1	.	TRBJ2-7	CASSPAGTDYEQYF	TGTGCCAGCAGCCCCGCCGGGACAGACTACGAGCAGTACTTC
TRBV29-1	12	TRBD1	.	TRBJ2-3	CSGGQGTDTQYF	TGCAGCGGGGGACAGGGCACAGATACGCAGTATTTT
TRBV20-1	14	TRBD2	many	TRBJ2-7	CSARGLAGNYEQYF	TGCAGTGCTAGAGGACTAGCGGGGAACTACGAGCAGTACTTC
TRBV10-3	14	.	.	TRBJ1-1	CASSFTQADTEAFF	TGTGCCAGCAGTTTTACTCAGGCCGACACTGAAGCTTTCTTT
TRBV11-3	14	.	once	TRBJ1-2	CASSHYRDNYGHTF	TGTGCCAGTAGCCATTATAGGGACAACTATGGCCACACCTTC
TRBV10-3	15	.	.	TRBJ2-3	CANRESSLAVDTQYF	TGTGCCAACCGTGAGTCGTCGCTAGCAGTGGATACGCAGTATTTT
TRBV19	16	.	many	TRBJ1-2	CASSIGSGVENAGYTF	TGTGCCAGTAGTATAGGGTCAGGGGTGGAGAACGCTGGCTACACCTTC
TRBV11-2	15	.	.	TRBJ1-1	CASSSPRQPNTEAFF	TGTGCCAGCAGCTCCCCGAGACAGCCGAACACTGAAGCTTTCTTT
TRBV9	14	.	.	TRBJ2-5	CASSRSGLEETQYF	TGTGCTAGCAGCCGAAGCGGGCTGGAAGAGACCCAGTACTTC
TRBV10-3	16	TRBD2	many	TRBJ2-7	CAASLGGGGGSYEQYF	TGTGCCGCCAGCCTTGGGGGCGGGGGGGGATCCTACGAGCAGTACTTC
TRBV24-1	13	.	.	TRBJ1-2	CATTPGPNYGYTF	TGTGCCACCACACCGGGACCTAACTATGGCTACACCTTC
TRBV19	15	TRBD2	.	TRBJ2-5	CASSIGGGPVETQYF	TGTGCCAGTAGTATCGGCGGGGGGCCCGTTGAGACCCAGTACTTC
TRBV6-5	14	TRBD2	few	TRBJ2-3	CASSYSLGTSGVYF	TGTGCCAGCAGTTACTCGCTGGGAACTAGCGGGGTTTATTTT